This T cell receptor beta chain was documented in a study of T cell responses to AZD1222 COVID-19 vaccine. Here immunoSEQ multiplex PCR was the method, and the copy in TCRdb shows in-frame clones only, minus some. The table includes some 150,000 clones, around 92% detected once. Broader study findings: Compared with day 0, the breadth and depth of the Spike-specific TCR repertoire rose significantly after two doses of AZD1222.

Trimming removed 3 bases at V and 1 base at J, with 6 bases between. This CDR3 region has 13 residues. Germline V gives CDR1 SGHTA, CDR2 FQGNSA. Of note for this clone: Its antigen is undetermined.

The TCR comes from an adult in good health. This specimen consisted of peripheral blood, obtained on day 0 of AZD1222 vaccination. The V and J genes are TRBV7-2 and TRBJ1-1, with TRBD1 as a possible D gene (6 bases). The CDR3 region has the DNA TGTGCCAGCAGCTTGGGACAGAACACTGAAGCTTTCTTT. It translates to CASSLGQNTEAFF.